The source of this T cell receptor beta chain is a study of blood T cell repertoires in COVID-19. For the study at large: Acute and convalescent COVID-19 samples came from the United States, Italy and Spain. The cDNA or gDNA used as material had been derived from T cells, B-cell-depleted T cells, or PBMCs.

The length of the CDR3 is 16 residues. V lost 5 bases to trimming and J lost 4 bases, with 21 bases between them. The germline V gene has CDR1 SEHNR and CDR2 FQNEAQ (reference sequence). This clone was recorded once. The method was immunoSEQ multiplex PCR; TCRdb's version includes in-frame clones alone and lacks a portion of them. The data hold 150,000 to 200,000 clones, with around 89% observed a single time. This receptor was identified in a man aged 40-49 years with active or convalescent COVID-19. V usage is TRBV7-9 and J usage is TRBJ2-7, with D perhaps matching TRBD2 (5 bases). The specimen was peripheral blood. CDR3 sequence: CASSHVSPGMLYEQYF. The CDR3 DNA reads TGTGCCAGCAGCCACGTCTCCCCGGGAATGCTTTACGAGCAGTACTTC. Together with reference TRBV7-9 and TRBJ2-7, the CDR3 gives the full variable domain: DTGVSQNPRHKITKRGQNVTFRCDPISEHNRLYWYRQTLGQGPEFLTYFQNEAQLEKSRLLSDRFSAERPKGSFSTLEIQRTEQGDSAMYLCASSHVSPGMLYEQYFGPGTRLTVT.